The T cell receptor beta chain under discussion was sequenced for a study of T cell repertoires in cytomegalovirus infection. The study's findings and limits: HLA-C-restricted CMV clonotypes gave the most frequent clonotype in two of eight donors.

Trimming pared 10 bases from V and 2 bases from J, leaving 20 bases between. The CDR3 sequence is 15 residues long. Germline lookup yields CDR1 MNHEY and CDR2 SMNVEV (reference sequence). MiXCR was run by TCRdb on the reads, yielding one entry per CDR3 protein. The data contain 900,000 to 950,000 distinct CDR3 sequences, around 29% of them singletons. Concerning this clonotype: Its antigen is not known.

This rearrangement joins TRBV27 to TRBJ1-2, with D possibly being TRBD1 (6 bases). Specimen: cultured CD8+ T cells from PBMCs, collected from culture after CMV antigen stimulation. This receptor was obtained from a human donor in good health (CMV status not recorded). Some clones in this sample may be carry-over from other donors' samples. The CDR3 region is CATSRGHTINYGYTF. The CDR3 bases are TGTGCCACCTCCCGGGGACACACTATAAACTATGGCTACACCTTC.